This TCR beta chain emerged from a study of blood T cells in healthy people across ages (dated by TCRdb to between 2014 and 2016). In the study overall: Template switching captured roughly one uniquely barcoded TCR beta cDNA molecule per two T cells in model experiments. The donors were split into four age groups: young (average 16 years), middle-aged (over 35), aged (approximately 60) and long-lived (about 74). Using the same blood draw, the study looked at two additional independent replicas of 1 million unique cDNA reads for two donors, one aged 18 to 30 and the other aged 80 or older. Age-related changes in TCR beta repertoire diversity were measured in the study by deep sequencing normalized with unique cDNA molecular identifiers.

Receptor amplification or capture employed 5' RACE. The sequencer was an Illumina HiSeq 2500. A second PCR of roughly 7 to 11 cycles was run with a J-beta primer mix and a sample-barcoded 5' primer. A unique molecular identifier was introduced onto each TCR beta cDNA molecule by a template-switch 5' adaptor carrying 12 random nucleotides. Each sample yielded at least 3 million CDR3-containing paired-end reads. First-strand cDNA synthesis was performed from all RNA using the Mint cDNA synthesis kit, with priming by a TRBC-specific oligonucleotide. Following uracil-DNA glycosylase treatment, all cDNA underwent a first 18-cycle PCR with the universal primers M1SS and BC2_uni_R. Per the original workflow: For normalization, 1 million high-quality reads, each with a distinct molecular identifier, were randomly selected from each sample. Instead of being binned into consensus sequences, reads with shared molecular identifiers were discarded. MiTCR, set to a Q25 quality threshold and the strictest error-elimination algorithm, was used for CDR3 identification, clonotype clustering and error correction. A nonparametric unseen species model with Euler transformation was used to estimate a lower bound on total TCR beta diversity. The raw public reads went through TCRdb reprocessing: fastp at Q25, MiXCR clone calling, in-frame beta chains kept. Under each unique CDR3 protein, matching rows form one entry showing the most common genes and DNA. The V and J calls and clone size are TCRdb's, not the authors'. This sample comprises some 890,000 distinct CDR3 sequences, 25% to 30% of them detected only once. The top ten hold around 9.6% of the sample.

There are 13 amino acids in the CDR3, from cysteine to phenylalanine inclusive. This entry keeps only the CDR3 DNA: 39 bases, framed from base 1. Per the germline V gene (reference sequence), GTSNPN is the CDR1 and SVGIG is the CDR2. Systemically healthy Caucasian individuals from Russia, about 38 in total and aged about 6 to 100 years, were included as donors. Ten milliliters of peripheral blood were drawn from each donor into EDTA-treated Vacutainer tubes. Ficoll-Paque density-gradient centrifugation was used to isolate PBMCs, with at least 7 million per sample. Trizol reagent was used to extract total RNA from the PBMCs, yielding at least 5 micrograms per sample. For every donor, flow cytometry on a PBMC aliquot measured the percentage of naive CD45RAhigh/CD27high T cells. What the study reported, not specific to this receptor: Observed TCR beta diversity per million T cells fell roughly linearly with age, and a significant reduction was already apparent by age approximately 41. Compared with the aged group, more naive CD4+ T cells, fewer expanded clones and increased TCR diversity were shown by the long-lived group, suggesting age selection. Because the CMV infection status of the donors was unknown, age-related changes in expanded clonotypes may potentially have been confounded. Total diversity estimates from one million sequenced T cells were considered lower bounds and underestimates. Observed TCR beta diversity correlated strongly with the percentage of naive T cells measured by flow cytometry. Conclusive comparison of naive and antigen-experienced compartments was prevented by the profiling of bulk unsorted PBMCs.

With regard to this clonotype: The specificity of this receptor is unknown. One end of the junction is discordant with germline, which a read error may explain.

The same sample was also studied in work on T cells of mothers and their children. As that second paper reports: Nine systemically healthy Caucasian individuals served as donors, namely three mothers together with their six children. cDNA synthesis consumed the entire amount of extracted RNA, loaded at about 1.5 ug RNA in each 15 ul reaction. In the second PCR, sample barcodes and 2-4 random nucleotides were introduced via the M1S primer. Over 8 million TCR beta CDR3 reads were obtained for each mother, and about 3 million reads were obtained for each child. Thymic selection shapes the output of TCR recombination in a similar way in related and unrelated pairs, and inherited differences have a minor effect. Normalized repertoire overlap in related mother-child pairs was always slightly higher than in unrelated mother-child pairs, but the difference was never significant. With a sensitivity of about 100 clones per million clonotypes, no persistent microchimeric T cell clones were detected. To look for features that set related mother-child pairs apart from unrelated individuals, the researchers ran deep NGS to compare the TCR beta repertoires of mothers and children. Mothers averaged about 37 +/- 4 years of age and children averaged about 10 +/- 4 years. After adapter ligation was performed with NEBNext reagents, the libraries were sequenced on an Illumina HiSeq 2000 with 100+100 nt paired-end reads. To avoid cross-contamination, the mother libraries and the child libraries were prepared a month apart and sequenced in separate runs. For each donor, somewhere between roughly 500,000 and 2,100,000 distinct TCR beta clonotypes were identified. Naive TCR beta clonotypes were estimated from low-frequency clonotypes matched to each donor's FACS-determined naive share, without sorting.

This TCR came from a woman aged 40 to 49 in good health. The V gene is TRBV30 and the J gene is TRBJ2-1; a confident D gene designation cannot be given. The sequenced sample consisted of blood. DNA sequence: TGTGCCTGGAGTCTTTCGGGTCGAAATGGGCAGTTCTTC. Translated, it gives CAWSLSGRNGQFF.